This T cell receptor beta chain was profiled in a study of blood T cell repertoires in COVID-19 (TCRdb year 2020). Context from the whole study: Samples from collaborators originated in the United States, Italy and Spain and spanned both the acute and convalescent phases of COVID-19. The repertoires were released in a freely available public database meant as a resource for research on the immune response to SARS-CoV-2. Where HLA class I and class II types were available, the types were taken from metadata supplied by the sample provider, not from assay-based typing. Samples came from the ongoing ImmuneRACE study (first 160 participants) plus 1,254 subjects from 6 global collaborators. The dataset comprised deeply sampled blood TCRbeta repertoires from subjects exposed to, actively infected with, or recovered from COVID-19. The prospective study material was composed of cDNA or gDNA derived from T cells, B-cell-depleted T cells, or PBMCs. A de-identified subject ID, COVID-19 status, age in years and sex were almost always included in the sample metadata. The paper as a whole reports these results and caveats: The amount of clinical and demographic metadata varied by source and participant and was provided uncurated.

The immunoSEQ Assay, a bias-controlled multiplex PCR, was used to amplify TCRbeta CDR3 regions from genomic DNA. From the authors' description of their analysis: The number of nucleated cells in each sample was estimated by amplification of reference gene primers within the assay. To quantify the absolute abundance of each unique TCRbeta CDR3 rearrangement, sequence reads were collapsed and filtered. Productive Simpson clonality was computed per sample as the square root of Simpson's diversity index over productive rearrangements. The table comes from immuneACCESS by way of TCRdb, which keeps in-frame sequences with V and J called. Part of the clones is missing from these tables; in studies checked, under half for an unresolved V gene and the rest for unknown reasons. V, J and clone size reflect that table, while D and trimming were determined from the DNA. Within this sample are some 320,000 clones, with around 87% of them counted one time only. The ten largest clones take up less than 9.5% of the sample.

Samples from volunteer blood donors who had recovered from COVID-19 were contributed by a second Seattle source. Collaborating institutions collected whole blood in K2EDTA tubes following their own protocols. For TCRbeta analysis, collaborator samples were shipped as frozen whole blood, as isolated PBMCs, or as DNA extracted from either sample type. Including cysteine and phenylalanine, the CDR3 has 12 amino acids. Left in the record is the CDR3 DNA by itself, 36 bases read in frame from the first base. The germline V gene provides CDR1 SGHTA and CDR2 FQGTGA. Comments on this clone: The target of this receptor is not known. At one boundary the junction diverges from the germline segment, which might be a read error.

The rearranged chain carries TRBV7-3 and TRBJ1-2; a confident D gene designation cannot be given. This sequence was found in a woman between 45 and 65 years old who had recovered from COVID-19. The source material was peripheral blood. At the DNA level, the sequence is TGTGCCAGCAGCTTAGATTCGTCCTCGGCGGTCTTC. Translated, it gives CASSLDSSSAVF.